These 2 T cell receptor beta chains were sequenced from one sample in a study of CD8 T cells in ankylosing spondylitis. Each CDR3 protein is one row after TCRdb ran MiXCR on the 5' RACE reads. Here the sample spans roughly 150,000 distinct CDR3 sequences, 25% to 35% being singletons. What was sequenced was synovial fluid, either unsorted or a sorted T cell fraction (not recorded which). These receptors were collected from a male donor with ankylosing spondylitis.

This clonotype was recorded many times. The gene calls are TRBV7-2 and TRBJ1-2; 7 positions match TRBD1. This CDR3 spans 16 amino acids. The germline V gene encodes CDR1 SGHTA and CDR2 FQGNSA. J was trimmed by 7 bases and V by 5 bases; bases with no gene match: 16. CDR3 sequence reads: CASSAQIQVTGPGYTF. In DNA, the CDR3 is TGTGCCAGCAGCGCCCAGATCCAGGTGACAGGGCCTGGCTACACCTTC.

The table lists this clonotype with a few counts. V is TRBV28 and J is TRBJ1-5; unclear D gene. Trimming pared 2 bases from V and 4 bases from J, leaving 15 bases between. The germline V gene encodes CDR1 MDHEN and CDR2 SYDVKM. The CDR3 extends over 16 amino acids. The CDR3 sequence: CASSLSVRAGNQPQHF. The DNA of the CDR3 is TGTGCCAGCAGTTTAAGCGTTCGGGCAGGAAATCAGCCCCAGCATTTT. Looking up the rest from reference TRBV28 and TRBJ1-5 gives the full variable domain: DVKVTQSSRYLVKRTGEKVFLECVQDMDHENMFWYRQDPGLGLRLIYFSYDVKMKEKGDIPEGYSVSREKKERFSLILESASTNQTSMYLCASSLSVRAGNQPQHFGDGTRLSIL.